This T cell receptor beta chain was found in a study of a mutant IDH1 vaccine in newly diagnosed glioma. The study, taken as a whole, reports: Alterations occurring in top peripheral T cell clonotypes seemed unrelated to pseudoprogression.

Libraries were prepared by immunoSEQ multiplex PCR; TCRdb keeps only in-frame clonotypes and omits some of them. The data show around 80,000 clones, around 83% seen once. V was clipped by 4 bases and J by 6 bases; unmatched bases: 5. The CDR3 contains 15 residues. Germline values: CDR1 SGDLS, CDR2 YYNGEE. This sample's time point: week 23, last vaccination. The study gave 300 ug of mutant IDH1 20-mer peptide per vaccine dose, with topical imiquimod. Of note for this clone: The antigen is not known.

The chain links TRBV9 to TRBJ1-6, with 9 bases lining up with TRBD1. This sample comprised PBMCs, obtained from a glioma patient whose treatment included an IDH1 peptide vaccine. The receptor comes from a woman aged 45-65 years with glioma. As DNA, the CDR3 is TGTGCCAGCAGCCCCGGACAGGGGCTTAATTCACCCCTCCACTTT. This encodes CASSPGQGLNSPLHF.